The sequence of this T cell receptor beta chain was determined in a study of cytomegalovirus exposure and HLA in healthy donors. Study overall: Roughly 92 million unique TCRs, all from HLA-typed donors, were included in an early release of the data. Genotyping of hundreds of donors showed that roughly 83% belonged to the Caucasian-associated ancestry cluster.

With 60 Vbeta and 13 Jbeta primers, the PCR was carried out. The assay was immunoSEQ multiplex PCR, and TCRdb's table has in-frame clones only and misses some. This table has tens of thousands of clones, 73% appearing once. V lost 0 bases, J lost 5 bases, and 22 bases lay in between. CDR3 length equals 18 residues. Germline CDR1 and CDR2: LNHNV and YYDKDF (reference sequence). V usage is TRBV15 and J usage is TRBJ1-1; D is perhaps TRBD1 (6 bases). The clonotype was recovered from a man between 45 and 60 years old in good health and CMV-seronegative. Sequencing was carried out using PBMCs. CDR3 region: CATSRDYRDGGSRTEAFF. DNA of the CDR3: TGTGCCACCAGCAGAGATTACAGGGACGGCGGCTCGAGGACTGAAGCTTTCTTT.